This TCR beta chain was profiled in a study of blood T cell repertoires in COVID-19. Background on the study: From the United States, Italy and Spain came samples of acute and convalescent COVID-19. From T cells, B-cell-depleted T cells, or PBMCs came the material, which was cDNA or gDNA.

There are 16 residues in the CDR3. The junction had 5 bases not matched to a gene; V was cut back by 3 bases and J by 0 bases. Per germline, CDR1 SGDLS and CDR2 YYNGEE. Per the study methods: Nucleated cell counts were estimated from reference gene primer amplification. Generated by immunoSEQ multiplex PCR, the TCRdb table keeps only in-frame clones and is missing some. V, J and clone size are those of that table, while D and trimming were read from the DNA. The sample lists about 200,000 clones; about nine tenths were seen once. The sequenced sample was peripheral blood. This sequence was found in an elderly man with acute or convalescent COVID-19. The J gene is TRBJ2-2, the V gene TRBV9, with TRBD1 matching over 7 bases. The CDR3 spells CASSGQGEPNTGELFF. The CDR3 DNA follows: TGTGCCAGCAGCGGGCAGGGGGAGCCGAACACCGGGGAGCTGTTTTTT.